A single sample gave rise to the 17 T cell receptor beta chains below, sequenced in a study of cytomegalovirus exposure and HLA in healthy donors. It was with 60 Vbeta and 13 Jbeta primers that the PCR ran. Profiled with immunoSEQ multiplex PCR; TCRdb holds only in-frame clones, not every one. This sample has 180,000 or so clones, with approximately 78% found just once. Source material: PBMCs. These TCRs come from a human donor in good health.

The count of this clone is one. The junction shows a germline mismatch at one end, possibly a read error. The V call is TRBV7-7, the J call TRBJ2-5; D gene unclear. Germline CDR1 reads SSHAT; CDR2 reads FNYEAQ (reference sequence). The CDR3 is 13 amino acids. CDR3 DNA sequence: TGTGCTAGCAGCTTACAGCCGGGAGAGACCCAGTACTTC. Its protein product is CASSLQPGETQYF.

This chain links TRBV11-3 with TRBJ2-7; TRBD1 matches 10 bases. Germline CDR1 and CDR2: SGHNT and YENEEA. CDR3 size: 15 residues. V trimming: 5 bases; J trimming: 4 bases; junction bases outside the gene matches: 8. The CDR3 DNA follows: TGTGCCAGCAGCCAAGGGACAGGGGAAACGTACGAGCAGTACTTC. Translating it yields CASSQGTGETYEQYF.

The table lists this clone with a few counts. The chain employs TRBV9 and TRBJ1-5, with D possibly matching TRBD1 (6 bases). Trimming took off 0 bases at V and 4 bases at J, with 11 bases between the two ends. CDR3 size: 15 residues. CDR1 SGDLS and CDR2 YYNGEE come from the germline V gene. This CDR3 reads CASSVDPQGNQPQHF. CDR3 bases: TGTGCCAGCAGCGTAGACCCGCAGGGGAATCAGCCCCAGCATTTT.

This clone was detected a few times. The J gene is TRBJ1-4, the V gene TRBV7-2, with TRBD1 as a possible D gene (5 bases). CDR1 and CDR2 (germline): SGHTA, FQGNSA. Trimming stripped 5 bases from V and 8 bases from J, with 15 bases between. The CDR3 extends over 14 amino acids. DNA of the CDR3: TGTGCCAGCAGCCCCGGGGGAAGACGGGAAAAACTGTTTTTT. It specifies CASSPGGRREKLFF.

This clone has more than one count but fewer than ten. The chain is built from TRBV19 and TRBJ1-1, with D tentatively TRBD1 (5 bases). Between the trimmed V and J ends, which lost 5 bases and 0 bases, there was a span of 10 bases. The CDR3 is 14 amino acids. Germline CDR1 is LNHDA and CDR2 is SQIVND (reference sequence). DNA of the CDR3: TGTGCCAGTAGTCACCCAGGGATGAACACTGAAGCTTTCTTT. It codes for CASSHPGMNTEAFF.

The V gene is TRBV7-2, the J gene TRBJ1-2; a weak D match, TRBD1 (6 bases). The CDR3 contains 16 residues. The germline CDR1 and CDR2 sequences are SGHTA and FQGNSA. Trimming pared 5 bases from V and 4 bases from J, leaving 20 bases between. Here the CDR3 reads CASSDRDTVGLYGYTF. CDR3 DNA: TGTGCCAGCAGCGACCGGGACACCGTGGGCCTCTATGGCTACACCTTC.

A few counts support this clone. The V call is TRBV19, the J call TRBJ2-6; D is unclear. Germline V gene sequence: CDR1 LNHDA, CDR2 SQIVND (reference sequence). Trimming took off 2 bases at V and 2 bases at J, with 7 bases between the two ends. The CDR3 is 15 amino acids. The DNA for the CDR3 is TGTGCCAGTAGTATAATCAGAACTGGGGCCAACGTCCTGACTTTC. This codes for CASSIIRTGANVLTF.

This chain links TRBV5-6 with TRBJ2-3, with a possible D match to TRBD2 (5 bases). The CDR3 totals 15 residues. Germline CDR1 and CDR2: SGHDT and YYEEEE. The V gene lost 4 bases and the J gene lost 1 base, with 13 bases spanning the gap. The CDR3 nucleotides read TGTGCCAGCAGCCCGCGGACTGGAGGCACAGATACGCAGTATTTT. Translated: CASSPRTGGTDTQYF.

In regard to this clone: The identical CDR3 is also encoded by other nucleotide sequences in the sample. V gene TRBV11-2 combines with J gene TRBJ1-5, with 9 bases matching TRBD1. Germline loops: CDR1 SGHAT, CDR2 FQNNGV. There are 15 residues in the CDR3. The V gene end was trimmed by 5 bases and the J gene end by 4 bases; junction bases not matched to a gene: 6. Here the CDR3 reads CASSPGTGRNQPQHF. CDR3 nucleotide sequence: TGTGCCAGCAGCCCAGGGACAGGGCGGAATCAGCCCCAGCATTTT.

This sequence joins TRBV5-1 and TRBJ2-3; 7 bases map to TRBD2. This CDR3 has 14 amino acids. V shed 4 bases, J shed 4 bases, and the junction held 6 bases outside the gene matches. Germline-derived CDR1 and CDR2 are SGHRS and YFSETQ. CDR3 bases: TGCGCCAGCAGCATTGGACTAGAAGCAGATACGCAGTATTTT. Amino acid sequence: CASSIGLEADTQYF.

The chain carries TRBV9 and TRBJ2-7; 11 nucleotides line up with TRBD2. Germline CDR1 reads SGDLS; CDR2 reads YYNGEE. CDR3 length: 15 residues. After removal of 4 bases from V and 7 bases from J, the junction contained 10 bases not matched to a gene. This chain's CDR3 is CASSPTGLAAWEQYF. The CDR3 DNA is TGTGCCAGCAGCCCCACGGGACTAGCGGCCTGGGAGCAGTACTTC.

The chain joins TRBV6-1 to TRBJ2-3, with TRBD1 matching 7 bases. The trim removed 3 bases at V and 3 bases at J, leaving 6 bases unmatched. The CDR3 has 15 residues. CDR1 MNHNS and CDR2 SASEGT come from the germline V gene. DNA of the CDR3: TGTGCCAGCAGTGAGTTGACAGGGATAACAGATACGCAGTATTTT. It is translated as CASSELTGITDTQYF.

Only a few counts were recorded for this clone. The same CDR3 arises from other DNA sequences in this sample as well. The rearrangement joins TRBV10-3 to TRBJ2-3; D is undetermined. The germline CDR1 and CDR2 sequences are ENHRY and SYGVKD. This CDR3 region has 12 residues. The germline V and J ends were trimmed by 3 bases and 6 bases, with 7 bases remaining between them. The chain's CDR3 is CAISESRDTQYF. As DNA, the CDR3 is TGTGCCATCAGTGAAAGCAGGGATACGCAGTATTTT.

V is TRBV19 and J is TRBJ1-2, with D unresolved. Deletions cut 5 bases from V and 2 bases from J, with 6 bases between. The V gene's germline CDR1 is LNHDA and CDR2 SQIVND (reference sequence). The CDR3 runs to 12 residues. The CDR3 region has the DNA TGTGCCAGTAGTCAGGCGAACTATGGCTACACCTTC. Its translation is CASSQANYGYTF.

The gene calls are TRBV18 and TRBJ2-2; a possible D gene is TRBD2 (6 bases). The CDR3 consists of 16 residues. V was shortened by 3 bases and J by 3 bases, with 14 bases between the two germline ends. Germline values: CDR1 KGHSH, CDR2 LQKENI. Here the CDR3 DNA reads TGTGCCAGCTCACCGCGGCGGGAACGGTACACCGGGGAGCTGTTTTTT. This encodes CASSPRRERYTGELFF.

This clone was counted a few times. The CDR3, as DNA: TGTGCCAGCAGGAGCGGACAGAATGAAAAACTGTTTTTT. As protein: CASRSGQNEKLFF. The chain employs TRBV7-2 and TRBJ1-4, with a possible D match to TRBD1 (6 bases). Trimming removed 6 bases at V and 5 bases at J, with 10 bases between. Germline V lookup: CDR1 SGHTA, CDR2 FQGNSA. The CDR3 totals 13 residues.

V and J are TRBV9 and TRBJ2-1; 8 nucleotides match TRBD1. V was pared by 3 bases and J by 5 bases, with 1 base of the junction left unmatched. CDR1 and CDR2 from the germline V gene are SGDLS and YYNGEE. This CDR3 region has 13 residues. Written as DNA, the CDR3 is TGTGCCAGCAGCGGGGGACAGGACAATGAGCAGTTCTTC. As protein: CASSGGQDNEQFF.